This paragraph reports one T cell receptor beta chain. Beta-chain TCR CDR3 regions were amplified from RNA transcripts. The first-round RT-PCR employed HTBI primers together with the Qiagen OneStep RT-PCR kit. A multiplex PCR was then performed as the second round. TCRdb itself ran the multiplex PCR reads through MiXCR, one entry per CDR3 protein. The table includes around 660,000 distinct CDR3 sequences, roughly two fifths detected once. This entry comes from a study of Graves' ophthalmopathy and Graves' hyperthyroidism. Clinicians diagnosed using symptoms, serum thyroxine, TRAb, thyroid ultrasound and orbital computed tomography. The clonotype was recovered from an adult man with Graves' ophthalmopathy. The specimen was peripheral blood.

CDR3 amino acids: CASSQPPGENGYTF. The CDR3 coding sequence is TGTGCCAGCAGCCAGCCCCCGGGAGAGAATGGCTACACCTTC. This chain connects TRBV3-1 to TRBJ1-2; the D is unclear. Germline CDR1 reads LGHDT; CDR2 reads YNNKEL (reference sequence). The CDR3 length is 14 residues. Between the trimmed V and J ends, which lost 3 bases and 6 bases, there was a span of 14 bases.